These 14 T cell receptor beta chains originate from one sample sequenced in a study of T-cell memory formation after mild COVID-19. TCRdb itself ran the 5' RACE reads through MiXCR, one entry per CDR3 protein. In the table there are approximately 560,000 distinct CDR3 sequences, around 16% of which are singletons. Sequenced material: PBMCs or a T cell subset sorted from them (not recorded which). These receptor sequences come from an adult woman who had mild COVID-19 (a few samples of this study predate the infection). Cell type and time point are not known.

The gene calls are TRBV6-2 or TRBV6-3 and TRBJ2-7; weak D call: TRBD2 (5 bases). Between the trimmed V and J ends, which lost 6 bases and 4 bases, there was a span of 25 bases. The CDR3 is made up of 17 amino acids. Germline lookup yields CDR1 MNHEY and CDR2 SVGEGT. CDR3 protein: CASSRPSRDHGGYEQYF. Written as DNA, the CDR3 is TGTGCCAGCAGCCGACCCTCGAGGGATCATGGAGGTTACGAGCAGTACTTC.

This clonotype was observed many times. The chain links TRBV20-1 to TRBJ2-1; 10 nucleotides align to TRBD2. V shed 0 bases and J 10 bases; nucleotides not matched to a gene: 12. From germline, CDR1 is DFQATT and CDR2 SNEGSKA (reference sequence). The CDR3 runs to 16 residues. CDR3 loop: CSARDKGLAAIREQFF. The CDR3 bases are TGCAGTGCTAGAGATAAAGGACTAGCGGCCATCCGGGAGCAGTTCTTC.

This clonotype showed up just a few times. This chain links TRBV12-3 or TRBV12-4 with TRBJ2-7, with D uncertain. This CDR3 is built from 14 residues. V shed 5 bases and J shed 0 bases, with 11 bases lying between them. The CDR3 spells CASSPPMSSYEQYF. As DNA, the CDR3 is TGTGCCAGCAGTCCTCCCATGAGCTCCTACGAGCAGTACTTC.

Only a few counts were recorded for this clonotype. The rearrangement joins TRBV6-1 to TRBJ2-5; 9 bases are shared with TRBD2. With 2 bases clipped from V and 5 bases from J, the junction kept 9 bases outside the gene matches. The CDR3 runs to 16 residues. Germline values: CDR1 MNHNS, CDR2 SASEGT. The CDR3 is CASSELGTSMTETQYF. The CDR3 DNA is TGTGCCAGCAGTGAACTGGGGACTAGCATGACCGAGACCCAGTACTTC.

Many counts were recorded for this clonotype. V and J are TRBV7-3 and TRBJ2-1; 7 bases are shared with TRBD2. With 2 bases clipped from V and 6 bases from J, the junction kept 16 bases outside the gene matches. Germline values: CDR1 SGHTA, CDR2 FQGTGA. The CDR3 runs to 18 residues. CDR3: CASSLGFGGRASRNEQFF. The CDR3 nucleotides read TGTGCCAGCAGCTTAGGGTTCGGTGGGAGGGCCTCGCGCAATGAGCAGTTCTTC.

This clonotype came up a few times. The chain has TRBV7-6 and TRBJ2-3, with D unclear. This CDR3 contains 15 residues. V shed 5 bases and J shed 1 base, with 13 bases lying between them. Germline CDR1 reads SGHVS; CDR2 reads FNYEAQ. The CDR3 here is CASSALDVGTDTQYF. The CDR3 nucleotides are TGTGCCAGCAGCGCCTTGGATGTGGGCACAGATACGCAGTATTTT.

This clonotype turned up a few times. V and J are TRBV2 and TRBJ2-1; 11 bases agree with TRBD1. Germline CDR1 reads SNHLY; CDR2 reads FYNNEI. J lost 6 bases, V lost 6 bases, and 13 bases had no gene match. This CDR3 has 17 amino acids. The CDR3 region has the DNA TGTGCCAGCAGGGGACAGGGGGTGCGACAGCTACGCAATGAGCAGTTCTTC. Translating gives CASRGQGVRQLRNEQFF. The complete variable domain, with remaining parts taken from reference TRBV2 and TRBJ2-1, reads EPEVTQTPSHQVTQMGQEVILRCVPISNHLYFYWYRQILGQKVEFLVSFYNNEISEKSEIFDDQFSVERPDGSNFTLKIRSTKLEDSAMYFCASRGQGVRQLRNEQFFGPGTRLTVL.

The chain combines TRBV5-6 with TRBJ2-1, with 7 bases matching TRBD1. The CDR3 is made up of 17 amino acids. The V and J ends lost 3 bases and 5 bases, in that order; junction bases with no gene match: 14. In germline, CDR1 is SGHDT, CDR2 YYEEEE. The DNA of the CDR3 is TGTGCCAGCAGCTCACCCTTGTCAGGGGGAAGAAACAATGAGCAGTTCTTC. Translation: CASSSPLSGGRNNEQFF.

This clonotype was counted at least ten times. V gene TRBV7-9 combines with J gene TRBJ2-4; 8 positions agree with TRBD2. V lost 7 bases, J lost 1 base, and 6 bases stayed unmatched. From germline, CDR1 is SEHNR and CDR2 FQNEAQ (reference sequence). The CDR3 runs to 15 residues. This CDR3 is CASISGSDAKNIQYF. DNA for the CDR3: TGTGCCAGCATAAGCGGGAGCGATGCCAAAAACATTCAGTACTTC.

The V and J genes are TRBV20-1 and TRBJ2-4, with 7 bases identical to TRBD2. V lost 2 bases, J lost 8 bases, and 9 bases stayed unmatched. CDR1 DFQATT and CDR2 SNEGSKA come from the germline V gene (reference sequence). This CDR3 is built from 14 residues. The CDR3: CSARWTSSRDIQYF. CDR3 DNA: TGCAGTGCTAGATGGACTAGTTCGAGGGACATTCAGTACTTC.

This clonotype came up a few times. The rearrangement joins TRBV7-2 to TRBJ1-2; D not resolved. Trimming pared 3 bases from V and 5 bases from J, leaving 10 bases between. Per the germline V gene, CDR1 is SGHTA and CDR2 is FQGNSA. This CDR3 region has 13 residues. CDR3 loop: CASSFTGRYGYTF. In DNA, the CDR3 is TGTGCCAGCAGCTTTACCGGGCGGTATGGCTACACCTTC.

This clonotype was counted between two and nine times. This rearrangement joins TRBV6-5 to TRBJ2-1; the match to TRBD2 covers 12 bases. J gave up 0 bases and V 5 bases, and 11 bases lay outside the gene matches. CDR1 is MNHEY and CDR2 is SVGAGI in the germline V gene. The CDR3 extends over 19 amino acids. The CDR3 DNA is TGTGCCAGCAGTCGACCGCTAGCGGGGGGGCGTAGCTCCTACAATGAGCAGTTCTTC. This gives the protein CASSRPLAGGRSSYNEQFF.

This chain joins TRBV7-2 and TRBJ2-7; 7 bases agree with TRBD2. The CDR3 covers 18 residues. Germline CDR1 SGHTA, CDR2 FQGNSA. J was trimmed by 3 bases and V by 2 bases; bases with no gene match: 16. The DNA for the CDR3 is TGTGCCAGCAGCTTATCACGACATGGAGCGGGGACGATCTACGAGCAGTACTTC. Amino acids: CASSLSRHGAGTIYEQYF.

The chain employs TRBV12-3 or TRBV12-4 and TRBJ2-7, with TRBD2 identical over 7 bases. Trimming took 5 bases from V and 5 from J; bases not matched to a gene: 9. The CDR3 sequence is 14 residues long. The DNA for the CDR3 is TGTGCCAGCAGTCTCCGGGGGGAGGGTGACGAGCAGTACTTC. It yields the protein CASSLRGEGDEQYF.